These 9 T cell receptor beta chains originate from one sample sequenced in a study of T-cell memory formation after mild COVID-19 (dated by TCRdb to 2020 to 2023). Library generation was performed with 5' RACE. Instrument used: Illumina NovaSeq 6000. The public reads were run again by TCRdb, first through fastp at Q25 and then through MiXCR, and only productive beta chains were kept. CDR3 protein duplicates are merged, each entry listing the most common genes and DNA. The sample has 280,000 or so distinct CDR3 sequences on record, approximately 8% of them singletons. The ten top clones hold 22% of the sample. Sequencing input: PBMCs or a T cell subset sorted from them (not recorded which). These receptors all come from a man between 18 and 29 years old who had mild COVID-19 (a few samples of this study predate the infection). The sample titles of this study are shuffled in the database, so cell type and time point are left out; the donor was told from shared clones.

CDR3 protein: CASSFPPRPGHTGELFF. The CDR3 nucleotides are TGCGCCAGCAGCTTCCCCCCGCGGCCAGGGCACACCGGGGAGCTGTTTTTT. The chain couples TRBV5-1 to TRBJ2-2, with D possibly TRBD1 on 5 matching bases. Germline V CDR1 and CDR2: SGHRS, YFSETQ. The CDR3 covers 17 residues. The germline V and J ends were trimmed by 2 bases and 3 bases, with 17 bases remaining between them.

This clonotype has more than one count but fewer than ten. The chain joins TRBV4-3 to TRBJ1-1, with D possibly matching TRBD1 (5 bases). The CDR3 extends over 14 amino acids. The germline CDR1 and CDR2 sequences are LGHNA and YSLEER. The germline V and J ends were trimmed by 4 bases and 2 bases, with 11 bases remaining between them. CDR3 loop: CASSRGDANTEAFF. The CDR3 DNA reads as TGCGCCAGCAGCCGAGGGGACGCTAACACTGAAGCTTTCTTT.

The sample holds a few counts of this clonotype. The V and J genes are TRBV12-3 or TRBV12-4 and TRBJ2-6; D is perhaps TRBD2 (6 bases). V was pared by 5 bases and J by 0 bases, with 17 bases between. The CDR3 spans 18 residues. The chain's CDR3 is CASSSRGGASSGANVLTF. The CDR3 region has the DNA TGTGCCAGCAGTAGCCGCGGCGGGGCGAGCTCTGGGGCCAACGTCCTGACTTTC.

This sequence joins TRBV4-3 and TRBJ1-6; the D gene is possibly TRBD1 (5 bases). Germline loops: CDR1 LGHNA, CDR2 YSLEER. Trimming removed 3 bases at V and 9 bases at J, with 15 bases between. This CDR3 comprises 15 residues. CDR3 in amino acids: CASSHDRAGSSPLHF. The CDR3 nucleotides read TGCGCCAGCAGCCATGACAGAGCGGGTAGTTCACCCCTCCACTTT.

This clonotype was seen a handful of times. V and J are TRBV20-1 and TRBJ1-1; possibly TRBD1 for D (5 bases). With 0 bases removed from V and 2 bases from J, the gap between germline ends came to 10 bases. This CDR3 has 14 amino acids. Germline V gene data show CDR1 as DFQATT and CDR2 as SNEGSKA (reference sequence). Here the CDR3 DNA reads TGCAGTGCTAGAGATTGGCAGGGTAACACTGAAGCTTTCTTT. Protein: CSARDWQGNTEAFF.

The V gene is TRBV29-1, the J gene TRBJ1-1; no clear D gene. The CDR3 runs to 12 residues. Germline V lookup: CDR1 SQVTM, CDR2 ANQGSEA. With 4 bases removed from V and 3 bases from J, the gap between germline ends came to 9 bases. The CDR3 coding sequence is TGCAGCGTTGGAGGACTTTACACTGAAGCTTTCTTT. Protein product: CSVGGLYTEAFF.

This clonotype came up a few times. DNA for the CDR3: TGCAGTGGGGAGGGACAGGAATACAATGAGCAGTTCTTC. Translation: CSGEGQEYNEQFF. V usage is TRBV20-1 and J usage is TRBJ2-1, with D perhaps TRBD1 (8 bases). The CDR3 consists of 13 residues. From germline, CDR1 is DFQATT and CDR2 SNEGSKA (reference sequence). Trimming shortened V by 7 bases and J by 4 bases, and 14 bases separated the two germline ends.

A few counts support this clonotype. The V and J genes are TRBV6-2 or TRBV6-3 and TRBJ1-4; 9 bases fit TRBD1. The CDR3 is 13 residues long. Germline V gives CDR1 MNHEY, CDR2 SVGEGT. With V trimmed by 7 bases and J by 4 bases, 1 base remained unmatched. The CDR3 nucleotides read TGTGCCAGCACGGGACAGGGTAATGAAAAACTGTTTTTT. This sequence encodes CASTGQGNEKLFF.

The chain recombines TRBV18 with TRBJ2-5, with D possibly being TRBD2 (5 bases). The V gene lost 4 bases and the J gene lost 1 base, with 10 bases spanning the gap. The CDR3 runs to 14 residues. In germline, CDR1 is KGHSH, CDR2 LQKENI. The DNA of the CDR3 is TGTGCCAGCTCACTGCTAGCTTTCCAAGAGACCCAGTACTTC. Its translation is CASSLLAFQETQYF.